The sample holds many counts of the clone carrying this T cell receptor beta chain. Its antigen is unknown. CDR1 and CDR2 from the germline V gene are MNHNY and SVGAGI (reference sequence). The CDR3 is made up of 14 amino acids. The germline V and J ends were trimmed by 6 bases and 4 bases, with 15 bases remaining between them. The data were obtained in a study of spatial heterogeneity in lung cancer. Across the study: Alpha-chain detections were consistently fewer than beta-chain detections among the sequences. Broader study findings: Tumors with more nonsynonymous mutations had more expanded intratumoral alpha and beta TCRs.

Time point meaning: sample taken at primary tumor resection. The input material, whole RNA from tumor, nontumor lung or frozen PBMC, was sequenced unsorted. In TCRdb, the 5' RACE reads were re-called with MiXCR into one record per CDR3 protein. The repertoire holds roughly 18,000 distinct CDR3 sequences, with 5.5% to 8.5% as singletons. The chain uses TRBV6-6 and TRBJ1-2; D may be TRBD1 (5 bases). The sequenced sample was lung tumor tissue, obtained at surgery. The clonotype comes from a female donor with early-stage non-small cell lung cancer. The CDR3 DNA sequence: TGTGCCAGCAGATTCGGGACGGCTGGCTATGGCTACACCTTC. Translation gives CASRFGTAGYGYTF.